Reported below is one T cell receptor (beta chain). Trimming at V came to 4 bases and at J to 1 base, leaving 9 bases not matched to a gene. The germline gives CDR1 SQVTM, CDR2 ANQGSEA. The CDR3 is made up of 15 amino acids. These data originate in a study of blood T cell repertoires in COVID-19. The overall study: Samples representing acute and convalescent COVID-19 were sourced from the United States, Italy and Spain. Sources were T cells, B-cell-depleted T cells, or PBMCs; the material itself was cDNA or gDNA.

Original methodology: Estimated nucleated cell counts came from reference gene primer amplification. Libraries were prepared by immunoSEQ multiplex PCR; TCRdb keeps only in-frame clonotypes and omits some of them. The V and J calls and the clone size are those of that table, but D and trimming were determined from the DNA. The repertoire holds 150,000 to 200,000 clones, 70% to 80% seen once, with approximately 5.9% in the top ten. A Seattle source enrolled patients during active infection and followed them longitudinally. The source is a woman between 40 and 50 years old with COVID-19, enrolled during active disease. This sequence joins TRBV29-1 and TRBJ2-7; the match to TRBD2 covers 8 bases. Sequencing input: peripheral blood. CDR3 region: CSVASGSGISYEQYF. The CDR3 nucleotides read TGCAGCGTTGCTTCGGGTAGCGGGATATCCTACGAGCAGTACTTC.